Here is one T cell receptor beta chain with its context. Its antigen remains unknown. This sample was included in a study of blood T cells in healthy people across ages. Notes on the study in general: While age rose, TCR beta diversity per million T cells dropped in a roughly linear way.

Alongside a J-beta primer mix, a sample-barcoded 5' primer served in a second PCR lasting about 7 to 12 cycles. TCRdb re-analysed the 5' RACE reads in MiXCR, keeping a single row per CDR3 protein. In the table there are approximately 830,000 distinct CDR3 sequences, 62% of which are singletons. Sample: blood. The clonotype was recovered from a young man in good health.

CDR3 bases: TGTGCCAGCAGCCGACAGGGATTATCCTATGGCTACACCTTC. Translating it yields CASSRQGLSYGYTF. The chain is built from TRBV5-8 and TRBJ1-2; TRBD1 matches 7 bases. Germline CDR1 SGHTS, CDR2 YDEGEE. The CDR3 has 14 residues. The V gene end was trimmed by 4 bases and the J gene end by 4 bases; junction bases not matched to a gene: 7.